These 2 T cell receptor beta chains were sequenced from one sample in a study of shared clonotypes between healthy human individuals. The method was immunoSEQ multiplex PCR; TCRdb's version includes in-frame clones alone and lacks a portion of them. The table includes fewer than 850,000 clones, about 90% detected once. The specimen sequenced was memory CD8+ T cells from PBMCs. Subset in this sample: CD45RO+ cells pooled with CCR7-negative TemRA cells. Receptors originate from a man aged 18-30 years in good health. Some clones in this sample may be carry-over from other donors' samples.

V is TRBV10-3 and J is TRBJ1-1, with D possibly TRBD1 on 5 matching bases. CDR3 length equals 15 residues. The germline gives CDR1 ENHRY, CDR2 SYGVKD. V lost 0 bases to trimming and J lost 1 base, with 9 bases between them. This CDR3 is CAISESLGENTEAFF. CDR3 nucleotide sequence: TGTGCCATCAGTGAGTCATTAGGGGAGAACACTGAAGCTTTCTTT.

The rearrangement joins TRBV19 to TRBJ1-1, with D maybe TRBD1 (5 bases). Between the trimmed V and J ends, which lost 6 bases and 2 bases, there was a span of 13 bases. CDR1 is LNHDA, CDR2 SQIVND, per germline (reference sequence). The CDR3 is 14 amino acids. The CDR3 protein is CASRDQGVNTEAFF. Written as DNA, the CDR3 is TGTGCCAGTAGGGACCAGGGCGTTAACACTGAAGCTTTCTTT.